The clone carrying this TCR beta chain showed up many times. Its matching antigen is unknown. The junction departs from the called germline gene at one end, perhaps through a read error. The sequenced fragment ends 3 residues before the CDR3 boundary, so the rest is inferred from the germline J gene. The sample originates from a study of T cell clonality in common variable immunodeficiency. General study points: CVID subjects shared fewer TCRbeta clones than healthy controls did. In common variable immunodeficiency, TCR beta chains reportedly carried fewer deletions and N-nucleotide insertions. Authors noted CVID clonality's cause needs subpopulation repertoire sequencing.

Germline CDR1 LGHNA, CDR2 YNFKEQ. This CDR3 comprises 18 residues. CVID and control samples used equivalent genomic DNA input. This table comes from immunoSEQ multiplex PCR, and its TCRdb copy is limited to in-frame clones, with some not included. Altogether roughly 79,000 clones were found in the sample, and no singletons occur. Material for sequencing was peripheral blood mononuclear cells. The genes are TRBV4-2 and TRBJ2-5, with 11 nucleotides matching TRBD2. The clonotype originates from a person between 18 and 75 years old in good health. The part of the CDR3 DNA that was read is TGCGCCAGCAGCCAAGACGGGGCGATAGCGGGAGGGCACGAGACC. Its protein is CASSQDGAIAGGHET. In full, the CDR3 is CASSQDGAIAGGHETQYF.